This T cell receptor (beta chain) was recovered during a study of type 1 and type 2 diabetes patients. This clonotype was seen a handful of times. The CDR3 totals 13 residues. The germline V gene has CDR1 SQVTM and CDR2 ANQGSEA. Trimming removed 6 bases from V and 2 bases from J, with 12 bases in between. Genomic DNA was the PCR template. A primer set of 30 forward and 13 reverse primers amplified the CDR3. TCRdb recomputed calls from the multiplex PCR reads with MiXCR, one row per CDR3 protein. Here the sample spans about 290,000 distinct CDR3 sequences, more than 40% being singletons. The sequenced sample was peripheral blood mononuclear cells (PBMCs). The chain recombines TRBV29-1 with TRBJ2-3; possibly TRBD1 for D (6 bases). The sequence was obtained from a man aged 18 to 29 with type 2 diabetes. CDR3 sequence: CSVRTENTDTQYF. DNA for the CDR3: TGCAGCGTGAGGACAGAAAACACAGATACGCAGTATTTT.